This TCR beta chain emerged from a study of blood T cell repertoires in COVID-19. Study-level background: Donors in the United States, Italy and Spain gave samples during acute or convalescent COVID-19. The cDNA or gDNA used as material had been derived from T cells, B-cell-depleted T cells, or PBMCs.

Germline V CDR1 and CDR2: SGHAT, FQNNGV. The J segment lost 8 bases and the V segment lost 3 bases, leaving 12 bases of the junction unmatched. The length of the CDR3 is 18 residues. Original methodology: Amplified reference gene primers provided the basis for estimating nucleated cell counts. Some clones are missing from TCRdb's copy, which holds only in-frame ones; the method was immunoSEQ multiplex PCR. For V, J and clone size, that table is used; D and trimming come from the DNA. Here the sample spans roughly 24,000 clones, 88% being singletons. The TCR originated in an older man in a cohort sampled during active COVID-19. The chain uses TRBV11-2 and TRBJ2-1; 14 positions agree with TRBD2. Material: peripheral blood. CDR3 protein: CASSFPTSGRALRDEQFF. CDR3 nucleotides: TGTGCCAGCAGCTTCCCGACTAGCGGGAGGGCCCTCAGGGATGAGCAGTTCTTC. Full variable domain (outside the CDR3, taken from reference TRBV11-2 and TRBJ2-1): EAGVAQSPRYKIIEKRQSVAFWCNPISGHATLYWYQQILGQGPKLLIQFQNNGVVDDSQLPKDRFSAERLKGVDSTLKIQPAKLEDSAVYLCASSFPTSGRALRDEQFFGPGTRLTVL.